The 17 T cell receptor beta chains listed next were all sequenced from one sample in a study of blood T cells in healthy people across ages (dated by TCRdb to the mid-2010s). Libraries were constructed by 5' RACE. Instrument used: Illumina HiSeq 2500. The second PCR ran for roughly 7 to 12 cycles and used a J-beta primer mix along with a sample-barcoded 5' primer. TCRdb reran the public reads through fastp at Q25 and MiXCR, keeping productive beta chains. CDR3 protein sequences are deduplicated, and each keeps its most common genes and DNA. Here the sample has 650,000 to 1,000,000 distinct CDR3 sequences; 35% to 40% occur a single time. Under 15% of the sample goes to the ten largest clones. The specimen sequenced was blood. These receptors were collected from a man aged 18 to 29 in good health.

In DNA form, the CDR3 reads TGTGCCAGCACATTCCGGGGGGCCGGCGCGGAAGATACGCAGTATTTT. It is translated as CASTFRGAGAEDTQYF. This chain joins TRBV3-1 and TRBJ2-3; tentatively, D is TRBD2 (7 bases). Deletions cut 7 bases from V and 5 bases from J, with 22 bases between. In germline, CDR1 is LGHDT, CDR2 YNNKEL (reference sequence). This CDR3 region has 16 residues.

This clonotype was recorded once. The chain has TRBV7-2 and TRBJ2-3, with 15 bases that match TRBD2. The CDR3 extends over 18 amino acids. After removal of 1 base from V and 1 base from J, the junction contained 3 bases not matched to a gene. Germline CDR1 reads SGHTA; CDR2 reads FQGNSA. Here the CDR3 DNA reads TGTGCCAGCAGCTTAGGGACTAGCGGGGGGGTGGGCACAGATACGCAGTATTTT. Translated, it gives CASSLGTSGGVGTDTQYF.

This clonotype appeared a few times. The genes are TRBV4-1 and TRBJ2-1, with D hard to call. CDR1 and CDR2 (germline): MGHRA, YSYEKL. The CDR3 spans 16 residues. The V and J ends lost 3 bases and 0 bases respectively, with 12 bases between them. CDR3 coding DNA: TGCGCCAGCAGCCAGGAGCCCCCAGGCTCCTACAATGAGCAGTTCTTC. As protein: CASSQEPPGSYNEQFF.

This clonotype has ten or more counts. The J gene is TRBJ2-5, the V gene TRBV11-2; D uncertain. Germline CDR1 SGHAT, CDR2 FQNNGV. Trimming removed 5 bases from V and 5 bases from J, with 12 bases in between. This CDR3 spans 13 amino acids. The CDR3 here is CASSTDPFETQYF. DNA of the CDR3: TGTGCCAGCAGCACGGACCCCTTTGAGACCCAGTACTTC. Based on the CDR3 plus reference TRBV11-2 and TRBJ2-5, the full variable domain is EAGVAQSPRYKIIEKRQSVAFWCNPISGHATLYWYQQILGQGPKLLIQFQNNGVVDDSQLPKDRFSAERLKGVDSTLKIQPAKLEDSAVYLCASSTDPFETQYFGPGTRLLVL.

The gene calls are TRBV5-1 and TRBJ2-1; D call uncertain. Germline CDR1 SGHRS, CDR2 YFSETQ. Trimming removed 6 bases at V and 0 bases at J, with 16 bases between. The CDR3 consists of 16 residues. The CDR3 bases are TGCGCCAGCACCCGTAGTCTGGGTAGCTCCTACAATGAGCAGTTCTTC. Translation: CASTRSLGSSYNEQFF.

In this sample, this clonotype turned up once. This chain uses TRBV12-3 or TRBV12-4 with TRBJ1-5; 7 bases are a match to TRBD1. V was pared by 6 bases and J by 3 bases, with 5 bases of the junction left unmatched. The CDR3 sequence is 14 residues long. The CDR3 protein is CASSFDRVNQPQHF. CDR3 in DNA: TGTGCCAGCAGCTTTGACAGGGTCAATCAGCCCCAGCATTTT.

Comments on this clonotype: Germline and junction disagree at one end, which may indicate a read error. The rearrangement joins TRBV5-4 to TRBJ2-1; D not certain. Germline loops: CDR1 SGHNT, CDR2 YYREEE (reference sequence). The CDR3 is made up of 14 amino acids. The CDR3 loop reads CASRLVGSYNEQFF. DNA of the CDR3: TGTGCCAGCAGGTTGGTGGGCTCCTACAATGAGCAGTTCTTC. The complete variable domain, with remaining parts taken from reference TRBV5-4 and TRBJ2-1, reads ETGVTQSPTHLIKTRGQQVTLRCSSQSGHNTVSWYQQALGQGPQFIFQYYREEENGRGNFPPRFSGLQFPNYSSELNVNALELDDSALYLCASRLVGSYNEQFFGPGTRLTVL.

The V gene is TRBV3-1, the J gene TRBJ2-5; 12 nucleotides match TRBD2. After removal of 0 bases from V and 3 bases from J, the junction contained 5 bases not matched to a gene. The CDR3 loop spans 17 amino acids. Germline assignment: CDR1 LGHDT and CDR2 YNNKEL (reference sequence). CDR3 in DNA: TGTGCCAGCAGCCAAGAGGCACCTAGCGGGGGGGAAGAGACCCAGTACTTC. It translates to CASSQEAPSGGEETQYF.

The chain links TRBV29-1 to TRBJ2-3, with 9 bases lining up with TRBD2. In germline, CDR1 is SQVTM, CDR2 ANQGSEA. The CDR3 is 13 residues long. V shed 4 bases and J 7 bases; nucleotides not matched to a gene: 6. The DNA for the CDR3 is TGCAGCGTTGGAGCGGGAGGTTTGAATACGCAGTATTTT. Translated, it gives CSVGAGGLNTQYF.

This clonotype was seen a few times. V is TRBV24-1 and J is TRBJ2-3; D unclear. V was pared by 3 bases and J by 8 bases, with 11 bases between. The CDR3 has 13 amino acids. Germline V lookup: CDR1 KGHDR, CDR2 SFDVKD. CDR3 DNA sequence: TGTGCCACCAGTGATACAGACGGCGGTACGCAGTATTTT. This translates into CATSDTDGGTQYF.

The chain uses TRBV7-2 and TRBJ2-3, with 7 bases that match TRBD2. Germline values: CDR1 SGHTA, CDR2 FQGNSA. The V gene end was trimmed by 0 bases and the J gene end by 2 bases; junction bases not matched to a gene: 8. CDR3 length: 17 amino acids. CDR3 sequence (DNA): TGTGCCAGCAGCTTAGCGCGAGCGGGGTACTTCACAGATACGCAGTATTTT. Translating gives CASSLARAGYFTDTQYF.

The DNA of the CDR3 is TGTGCCAGCAGTCCCCAAAGACTAGCGGATATCACAGATACGCAGTATTTT. Translated: CASSPQRLADITDTQYF. The V and J genes are TRBV12-3 or TRBV12-4 and TRBJ2-3; 9 nucleotides line up with TRBD2. The CDR3 loop spans 17 amino acids. The V and J ends lost 5 bases and 2 bases, in that order; junction bases with no gene match: 11.

The chain uses TRBV7-9 and TRBJ2-6; 7 nucleotides line up with TRBD1. The CDR3 length is 18 residues. Trimming cost V 10 bases and J 0 bases; bases outside gene matches: 15. Germline values: CDR1 SEHNR, CDR2 FQNEAQ (reference sequence). Written as DNA, the CDR3 is TGTGCCAACCTAAAGACAGGGTTCGCCGGCTCTGGGGCCAACGTCCTGACTTTC. This translates into CANLKTGFAGSGANVLTF.

This chain links TRBV30 with TRBJ1-5; D gene ambiguous. Trimming left V 5 bases short and J 1 base short, with 9 bases between. In germline, CDR1 is GTSNPN, CDR2 SVGIG (reference sequence). The CDR3 runs 13 residues. The CDR3: CAWGEESNQPQHF. CDR3 nucleotides: TGTGCCTGGGGTGAAGAAAGCAATCAGCCCCAGCATTTT. The whole variable domain, filled in from reference TRBV30 and TRBJ1-5, reads SQTIHQWPATLVQPVGSPLSLECTVEGTSNPNLYWYRQAAGRGLQLLFYSVGIGQISSEVPQNLSASRPQDRQFILSSKKLLLSDSGFYLCAWGEESNQPQHFGDGTRLSIL.

The chain uses TRBV6-1 and TRBJ2-3, with a possible D match to TRBD2 (5 bases). Germline CDR1 is MNHNS and CDR2 is SASEGT. This CDR3 has 13 residues. The V end was cut by 1 base, the J end by 5 bases, with 7 bases between. The CDR3 DNA reads TGTGCCAGCAGTGAAGTTCGGGAAGATACGCAGTATTTT. Protein: CASSEVREDTQYF.

This clonotype came up many times. The rearrangement joins TRBV4-1 to TRBJ1-2; D is undetermined. With 0 bases removed from V and 6 bases from J, the gap between germline ends came to 11 bases. CDR3 size: 14 residues. CDR1 MGHRA and CDR2 YSYEKL come from the germline V gene. In DNA, the CDR3 is TGCGCCAGCAGCCAAGAAAAGACCAGGAATGGCTACACCTTC. It specifies CASSQEKTRNGYTF.

This rearrangement joins TRBV20-1 to TRBJ1-3; D remains ambiguous. V was trimmed by 6 bases and J by 3 bases, leaving 15 bases between them. The germline gives CDR1 DFQATT, CDR2 SNEGSKA (reference sequence). This CDR3 contains 14 residues. As DNA, the CDR3 is TGCAGTGCCTTGACACCCTGGGGTGGAAACACCATATATTTT. It codes for CSALTPWGGNTIYF.